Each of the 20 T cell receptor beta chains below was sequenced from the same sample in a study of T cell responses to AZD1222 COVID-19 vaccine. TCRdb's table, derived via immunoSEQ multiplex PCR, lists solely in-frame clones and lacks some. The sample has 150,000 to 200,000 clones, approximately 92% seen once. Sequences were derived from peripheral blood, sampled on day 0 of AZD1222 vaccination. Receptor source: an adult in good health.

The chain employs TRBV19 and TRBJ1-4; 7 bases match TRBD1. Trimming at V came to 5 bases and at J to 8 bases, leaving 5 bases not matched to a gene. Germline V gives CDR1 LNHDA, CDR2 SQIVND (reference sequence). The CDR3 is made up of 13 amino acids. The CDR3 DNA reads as TGTGCCAGTAGTCTCGGGACAGCCGAAAAACTGTTTTTT. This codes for CASSLGTAEKLFF. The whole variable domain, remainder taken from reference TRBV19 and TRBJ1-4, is DGGITQSPKYLFRKEGQNVTLSCEQNLNHDAMYWYRQDPGQGLRLIYYSQIVNDFQKGDIAEGYSVSREKKESFPLTVTSAQKNPTAFYLCASSLGTAEKLFFGSGTQLSVL.

CDR3 residues: CAWSTGGPQHF. The CDR3 coding sequence is TGTGCCTGGAGTACGGGAGGGCCCCAGCATTTT. The V call is TRBV30, the J call TRBJ1-5; D is undetermined. Trimming cost V 2 bases and J 9 bases, with 8 bases left between them. CDR1 and CDR2 (germline): GTSNPN, SVGIG (reference sequence). The CDR3 is 11 residues long.

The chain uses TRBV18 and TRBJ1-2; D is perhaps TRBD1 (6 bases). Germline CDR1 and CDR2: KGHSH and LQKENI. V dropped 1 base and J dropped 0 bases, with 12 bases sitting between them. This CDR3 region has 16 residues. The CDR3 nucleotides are TGTGCCAGCTCACCACAGAGGGGGGTGACTAACTATGGCTACACCTTC. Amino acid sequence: CASSPQRGVTNYGYTF.

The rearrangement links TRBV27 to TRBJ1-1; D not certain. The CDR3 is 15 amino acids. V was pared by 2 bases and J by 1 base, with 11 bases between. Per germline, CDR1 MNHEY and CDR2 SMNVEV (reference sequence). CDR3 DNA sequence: TGTGCCAGCAGTTTAAATCGCCGCGGGAACACTGAAGCTTTCTTT. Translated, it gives CASSLNRRGNTEAFF.

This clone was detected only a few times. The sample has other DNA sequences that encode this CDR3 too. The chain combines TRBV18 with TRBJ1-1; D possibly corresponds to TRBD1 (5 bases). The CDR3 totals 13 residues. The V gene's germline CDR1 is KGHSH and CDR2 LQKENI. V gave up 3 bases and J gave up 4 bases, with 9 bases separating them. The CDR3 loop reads CASSPGEGTEAFF. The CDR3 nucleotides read TGTGCCAGCTCACCGGGGGAGGGCACTGAAGCTTTCTTT.

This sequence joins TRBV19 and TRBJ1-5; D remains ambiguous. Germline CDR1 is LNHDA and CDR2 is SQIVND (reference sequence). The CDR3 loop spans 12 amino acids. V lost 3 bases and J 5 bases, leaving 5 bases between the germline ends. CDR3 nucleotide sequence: TGTGCCAGTAGTATCACGTATCAGCCCCAGCATTTT. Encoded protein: CASSITYQPQHF.

The CDR3 DNA reads TGTGCCAGCAGCCAAGTGCAGGGGGCTGCTGGGGCCAACGTCCTGACTTTC. Encoded protein: CASSQVQGAAGANVLTF. V and J are TRBV3-1 (or the pseudogene TRBV3-2) and TRBJ2-6; 8 bases agree with TRBD1. Losses at the gene ends were 1 base for V and 2 bases for J; bases not matched to a gene: 4. This CDR3 has 17 amino acids. The germline V gene has CDR1 LGHDT and CDR2 YNNKEL (reference sequence).

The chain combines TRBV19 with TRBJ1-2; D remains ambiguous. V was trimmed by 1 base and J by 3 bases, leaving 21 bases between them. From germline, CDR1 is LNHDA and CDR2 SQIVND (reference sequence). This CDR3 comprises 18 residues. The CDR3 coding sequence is TGTGCCAGTAGTATAGGCATTTTTGGGTACGTCCAGGACTATGGCTACACCTTC. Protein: CASSIGIFGYVQDYGYTF.

Written as DNA, the CDR3 is TGTGCCAGCAGCTCGACGGGGACAGGGGACACCTATGGCTACACCTTC. Its translation: CASSSTGTGDTYGYTF. This sequence joins TRBV7-2 and TRBJ1-2, with 10 bases matching TRBD1. Germline CDR1 is SGHTA and CDR2 is FQGNSA. V shed 4 bases, J shed 4 bases, and the junction held 9 bases outside the gene matches. The CDR3 is 16 amino acids.

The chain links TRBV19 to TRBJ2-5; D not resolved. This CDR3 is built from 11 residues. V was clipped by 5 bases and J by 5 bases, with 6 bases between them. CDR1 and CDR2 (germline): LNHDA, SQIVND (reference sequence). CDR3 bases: TGTGCCAGTAGTTTCCGGGAGACCCAGTACTTC. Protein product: CASSFRETQYF. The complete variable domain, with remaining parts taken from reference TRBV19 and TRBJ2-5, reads DGGITQSPKYLFRKEGQNVTLSCEQNLNHDAMYWYRQDPGQGLRLIYYSQIVNDFQKGDIAEGYSVSREKKESFPLTVTSAQKNPTAFYLCASSFRETQYFGPGTRLLVL.

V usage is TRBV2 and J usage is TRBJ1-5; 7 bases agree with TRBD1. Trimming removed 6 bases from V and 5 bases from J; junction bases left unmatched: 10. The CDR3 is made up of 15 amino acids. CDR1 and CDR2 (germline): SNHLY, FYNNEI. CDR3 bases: TGTGCCAGCAGCCGATATACAGGGGTTGATCAGCCCCAGCATTTT. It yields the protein CASSRYTGVDQPQHF.

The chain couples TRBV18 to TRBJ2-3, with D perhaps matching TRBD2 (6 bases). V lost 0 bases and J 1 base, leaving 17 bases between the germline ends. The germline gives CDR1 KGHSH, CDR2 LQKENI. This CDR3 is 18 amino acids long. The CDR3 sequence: CASSPPVAGTTGTDTQYF. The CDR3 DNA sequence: TGTGCCAGCTCACCACCGGTCGCGGGGACGACTGGCACAGATACGCAGTATTTT.

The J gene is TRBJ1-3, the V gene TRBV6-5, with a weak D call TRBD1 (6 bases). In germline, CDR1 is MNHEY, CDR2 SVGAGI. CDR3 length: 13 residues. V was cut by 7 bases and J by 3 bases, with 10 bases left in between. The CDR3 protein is CASTGQNGNTIYF. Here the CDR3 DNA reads TGTGCCAGCACCGGACAGAATGGAAACACCATATATTTT.

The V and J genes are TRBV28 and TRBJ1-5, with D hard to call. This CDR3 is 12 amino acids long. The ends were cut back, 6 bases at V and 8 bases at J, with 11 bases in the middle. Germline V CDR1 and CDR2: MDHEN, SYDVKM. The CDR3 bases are TGTGCCAGCAGACCCTTGACGAAGCCCCAGCATTTT. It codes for CASRPLTKPQHF.

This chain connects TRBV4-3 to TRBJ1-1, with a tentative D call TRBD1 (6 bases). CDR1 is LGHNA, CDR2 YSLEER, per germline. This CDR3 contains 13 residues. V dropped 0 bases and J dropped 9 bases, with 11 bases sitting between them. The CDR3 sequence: CASSQDRWGQAFF. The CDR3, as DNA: TGCGCCAGCAGCCAAGATCGTTGGGGGCAAGCTTTCTTT.

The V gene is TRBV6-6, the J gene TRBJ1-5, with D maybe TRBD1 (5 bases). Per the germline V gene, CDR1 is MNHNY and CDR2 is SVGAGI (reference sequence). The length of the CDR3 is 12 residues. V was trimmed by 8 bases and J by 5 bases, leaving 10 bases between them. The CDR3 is CASRGEDQPQHF. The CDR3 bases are TGTGCCAGCCGGGGGGAGGATCAGCCCCAGCATTTT.

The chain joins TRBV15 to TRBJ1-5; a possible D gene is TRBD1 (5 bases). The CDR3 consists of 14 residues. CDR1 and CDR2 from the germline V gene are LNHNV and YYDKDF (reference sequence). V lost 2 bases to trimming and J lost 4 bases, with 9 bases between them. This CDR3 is CATSRTQGNQPQHF. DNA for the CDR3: TGTGCCACCAGCAGAACGCAGGGAAATCAGCCCCAGCATTTT.

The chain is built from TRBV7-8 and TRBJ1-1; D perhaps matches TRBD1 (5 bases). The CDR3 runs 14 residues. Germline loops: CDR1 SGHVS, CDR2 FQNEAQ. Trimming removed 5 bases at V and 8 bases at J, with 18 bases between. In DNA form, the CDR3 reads TGTGCCAGCAGCGAAGGCGGGTCGGGGCGAGAAGCTTTCTTT. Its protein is CASSEGGSGREAFF.

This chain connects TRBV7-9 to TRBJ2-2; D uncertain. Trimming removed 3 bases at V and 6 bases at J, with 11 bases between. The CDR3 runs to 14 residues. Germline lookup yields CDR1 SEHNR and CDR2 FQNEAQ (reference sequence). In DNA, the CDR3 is TGTGCCAGCAGCTTTGGGGTCCCGGCCGGGGAGCTGTTTTTT. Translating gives CASSFGVPAGELFF.

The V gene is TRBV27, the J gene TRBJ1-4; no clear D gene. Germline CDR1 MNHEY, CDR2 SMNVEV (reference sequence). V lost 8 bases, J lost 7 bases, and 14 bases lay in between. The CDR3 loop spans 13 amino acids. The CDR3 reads CASAQGSVEKLFF. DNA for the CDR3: TGTGCCAGCGCCCAAGGTTCAGTTGAAAAACTGTTTTTT.